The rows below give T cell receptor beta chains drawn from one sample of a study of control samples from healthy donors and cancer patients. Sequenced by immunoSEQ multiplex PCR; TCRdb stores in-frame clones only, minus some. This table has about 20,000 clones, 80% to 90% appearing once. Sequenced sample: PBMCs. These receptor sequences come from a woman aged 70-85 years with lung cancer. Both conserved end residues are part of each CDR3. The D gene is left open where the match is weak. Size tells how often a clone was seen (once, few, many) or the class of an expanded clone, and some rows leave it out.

DNA: TGTGCCAGCAGCCCGCCTGGCGGGAGGGCCGGCGAGCAGTACTTC
CDR3: CASSPPGGRAGEQYF
J: TRBJ2-7
size: few
D: TRBD2
V: TRBV9

DNA: TGTGCCAGTAGTATCCTGTTCAGCGGGGAGCAGTACTTC
CDR3: CASSILFSGEQYF
J: TRBJ2-7
size: -
D: -
V: TRBV19

DNA: TGTGCCAGCAGTTTACCCCCCGGGACAGGGGGAGGCTATGGCTACACCTTC
CDR3: CASSLPPGTGGGYGYTF
J: TRBJ1-2
size: -
D: TRBD1
V: TRBV28

DNA: TGCAGCGTTGAAGTTGTAGTCCCCGTGAATGAGCAGTTCTTC
CDR3: CSVEVVVPVNEQFF
J: TRBJ2-1
size: -
D: -
V: TRBV29-1

DNA: TGCGCCAGCAGCCCGGACAGGGAAGACACTGAAGCTTTCTTT
CDR3: CASSPDREDTEAFF
J: TRBJ1-1
size: -
D: TRBD1
V: TRBV4-1

DNA: TGCGCCAGCAGCTTCGGGACAGGCCTTCCTTTTAGCTCCTACGAGCAGTACTTC
CDR3: CASSFGTGLPFSSYEQYF
J: TRBJ2-7
size: -
D: TRBD1
V: TRBV5-1

DNA: TGTGCCAGCAACCCGACGGGGGAGGGAAGCTCTGGGGCCAACGTCCTGACTTTC
CDR3: CASNPTGEGSSGANVLTF
J: TRBJ2-6
size: -
D: -
V: TRBV21-1

DNA: TGTGCCAGCAGCCAAAAACCGTTCACTAGTGACCCAAGGACACGGACAGATGAGCAGTTCTTC
CDR3: CASSQKPFTSDPRTRTDEQFF
J: TRBJ2-1
size: -
D: -
V: TRBV7-3

DNA: TGTGCCAGCAGCCGAGAAGGAACGGCTGGAACTGAAGCTTTCTTT
CDR3: CASSREGTAGTEAFF
J: TRBJ1-1
size: -
D: -
V: TRBV28

DNA: TGTGCCAGCAGCTCAGACCCCGGGACAGGGGGCGTCTACACCTTC
CDR3: CASSSDPGTGGVYTF
J: TRBJ1-2
size: -
D: TRBD1
V: TRBV7-3

DNA: TGTGCCAGCAGCTTAGATGGGACAGGGAATAAACGGGCCAAAAACATTCAGTACTTC
CDR3: CASSLDGTGNKRAKNIQYF
J: TRBJ2-4
size: -
D: TRBD1
V: TRBV7-6

DNA: TGTGCCAGCAGCCGGACTAGCGGGAGTGATGAGCAGTTCTTC
CDR3: CASSRTSGSDEQFF
J: TRBJ2-1
size: -
D: TRBD2
V: TRBV7-8

DNA: TGTGCCAGCAGTTTAACTGGGGCCAACGTCCTGACTTTC
CDR3: CASSLTGANVLTF
J: TRBJ2-6
size: -
D: -
V: TRBV27

DNA: TGTGCCAGCAGCCAACAAGCCGGGACGGGAGACGAGCAGTACTTC
CDR3: CASSQQAGTGDEQYF
J: TRBJ2-7
size: -
D: -
V: TRBV6-5

DNA: TGTGCCAGCCGTAAAATCTCCGATGAGCAGTTCTTC
CDR3: CASRKISDEQFF
J: TRBJ2-1
size: -
D: -
V: TRBV25-1

DNA: TGTGCCAGCCGAGGGACGGCGAACACTGAAGCTTTCTTT
CDR3: CASRGTANTEAFF
J: TRBJ1-1
size: -
D: -
V: TRBV5-6

DNA: TGTGCCACCAGTGATAGCGGGAGCAACACCGGGGAGCTGTTTTTT
CDR3: CATSDSGSNTGELFF
J: TRBJ2-2
size: -
D: TRBD2
V: TRBV24-1

DNA: TGTGCCAGCAGCTTAGGCAGCACCACCAATCAGCCCCAGCATTTT
CDR3: CASSLGSTTNQPQHF
J: TRBJ1-5
size: -
D: -
V: TRBV7-9

DNA: TGCGCCAGCAGCTTCGGGACTAGGAGCTACGAGCAGTACTTC
CDR3: CASSFGTRSYEQYF
J: TRBJ2-7
size: once
D: TRBD2
V: TRBV5-1

DNA: TGTGCCAGCAGCTTAATAACGAACACTGAAGCTTTCTTT
CDR3: CASSLITNTEAFF
J: TRBJ1-1
size: -
D: -
V: TRBV11-2

DNA: TGTGCCAGCAGTAGACAGGGTTTTGGCTACACCTTC
CDR3: CASSRQGFGYTF
J: TRBJ1-2
size: once
D: TRBD1
V: TRBV6-2/TRBV6-3

DNA: TGTGCCAGCAGTTACGGCTTAGACTCCTACGAGCAGTACTTC
CDR3: CASSYGLDSYEQYF
J: TRBJ2-7
size: -
D: -
V: TRBV6-5

DNA: TGTGCCAGCAGCTTGGAATCAACCCCAGCCTACGAGCAGTACTTC
CDR3: CASSLESTPAYEQYF
J: TRBJ2-7
size: -
D: -
V: TRBV5-5

DNA: TGTGCCAGCAGTGACTCCCGGGGGACCGGGGAGCTGTTTTTT
CDR3: CASSDSRGTGELFF
J: TRBJ2-2
size: -
D: -
V: TRBV6-4

DNA: TGTGCCAGCAGCTTGGCTAGCGGGTTTACCTACGAGCAGTACTTC
CDR3: CASSLASGFTYEQYF
J: TRBJ2-7
size: -
D: TRBD2
V: TRBV5-6

DNA: TGTGCCAGCAGCTTAGCCATGGCTCGGGGCGGGGAGCTGTTTTTT
CDR3: CASSLAMARGGELFF
J: TRBJ2-2
size: -
D: -
V: TRBV7-9

DNA: TGTGCCAGCAGCCAAGAAGCAGCGGGCGTCTACAATGAGCAGTTCTTC
CDR3: CASSQEAAGVYNEQFF
J: TRBJ2-1
size: -
D: -
V: TRBV3-1/TRBV3-2

DNA: TGTGCCAGCAGCCTGGACTTGAGCTCCTACAATGAGCAGTTCTTC
CDR3: CASSLDLSSYNEQFF
J: TRBJ2-1
size: -
D: -
V: TRBV11-1

DNA: TGTGCCACCAGCAGAGATGGCGGGGGCCTTGGCTACACCTTC
CDR3: CATSRDGGGLGYTF
J: TRBJ1-2
size: once
D: -
V: TRBV15

DNA: TGTGCCAGCAGCCACCCGCAGGGTTGGTACGAGCAGTACTTC
CDR3: CASSHPQGWYEQYF
J: TRBJ2-7
size: once
D: -
V: TRBV6-5

DNA: TGTGCCAGCAGGCCGTCCCCGGGTACGCAGTATTTT
CDR3: CASRPSPGTQYF
J: TRBJ2-3
size: once
D: -
V: TRBV12-3/TRBV12-4

DNA: TGTGCCAGCAGCGAGGGAGGCTTCTTCGGGACACAAAGCACAGATACGCAGTATTTT
CDR3: CASSEGGFFGTQSTDTQYF
J: TRBJ2-3
size: -
D: -
V: TRBV9

DNA: TGTGCCAGCAGCCCCCCCGGGACACAAGGGTCACTGGCGTTCGGTAATCAGCCCCAGCATTTT
CDR3: CASSPPGTQGSLAFGNQPQHF
J: TRBJ1-5
size: -
D: -
V: TRBV9

DNA: TGTGCCAGCAGTTTCAGCAGAGGTACGCAGTATTTT
CDR3: CASSFSRGTQYF
J: TRBJ2-3
size: -
D: -
V: TRBV12-3/TRBV12-4

DNA: TGTGCCAGCAGCCAAAGGACGCCTGCCTCTGGAAACACCATATATTTT
CDR3: CASSQRTPASGNTIYF
J: TRBJ1-3
size: -
D: -
V: TRBV3-1/TRBV3-2

DNA: TGTGCCAGCAGCCCAAATAGCGGGAGCATCCGCGAGCAGTACTTC
CDR3: CASSPNSGSIREQYF
J: TRBJ2-7
size: large
D: TRBD2
V: TRBV7-9

DNA: TGTGCCAGCAGCTTGGGACAGGGCGGCTACGAGCAGTACTTC
CDR3: CASSLGQGGYEQYF
J: TRBJ2-7
size: -
D: TRBD1
V: TRBV5-6

DNA: TGTGCCAGCAGTTACAGGCTAGCGGGAGCCAGGGAGCAGTACTTC
CDR3: CASSYRLAGAREQYF
J: TRBJ2-7
size: -
D: TRBD2
V: TRBV6-2/TRBV6-3

DNA: TGCGCCAGCACCGACAGTAATACGCAGTATTTT
CDR3: CASTDSNTQYF
J: TRBJ2-3
size: -
D: -
V: TRBV5-1

DNA: TGCGCCAGCAGCCAAGGACTGTTCTCTGGAAACACCATATATTTT
CDR3: CASSQGLFSGNTIYF
J: TRBJ1-3
size: -
D: -
V: TRBV4-3

DNA: TGTGCCAGTAGTCGGACTAGCGGGAGTTTGGAGACCCAGTACTTC
CDR3: CASSRTSGSLETQYF
J: TRBJ2-5
size: -
D: TRBD2
V: TRBV19

DNA: TGTGCCGGCCTGGGACTAGCGGGATCTAGCACAGATACGCAGTATTTT
CDR3: CAGLGLAGSSTDTQYF
J: TRBJ2-3
size: -
D: TRBD2
V: TRBV7-9

DNA: TGCGCCAGCAGCTTCCGGGAGAAGACAGATACGCAGTATTTT
CDR3: CASSFREKTDTQYF
J: TRBJ2-3
size: -
D: -
V: TRBV5-1

DNA: TGTGCCAGCAGTTTCGAAGGGGTCCGGGAGCTGTTTTTT
CDR3: CASSFEGVRELFF
J: TRBJ2-2
size: -
D: -
V: TRBV12-3/TRBV12-4

DNA: TGCAGCGTTAAAGGAGGGGTCACTGAAGCTTTCTTT
CDR3: CSVKGGVTEAFF
J: TRBJ1-1
size: -
D: -
V: TRBV29-1

DNA: TGTGCCAGCAGTGCTCAGACGGGCTCTGGAAACACCATATATTTT
CDR3: CASSAQTGSGNTIYF
J: TRBJ1-3
size: few
D: -
V: TRBV2

DNA: TGTGCCAGCAGTTTAAGCCTCTATTGGACCTACGAGCAGTACTTC
CDR3: CASSLSLYWTYEQYF
J: TRBJ2-7
size: once
D: -
V: TRBV27

DNA: TGTGCCAGCAGCTTGATGGGCCCCACCTACAATGAGCAGTTCTTC
CDR3: CASSLMGPTYNEQFF
J: TRBJ2-1
size: -
D: -
V: TRBV7-9

DNA: TGTGCCAGCAGCTCGGCAGATTACACCGGGGAGCTGTTTTTT
CDR3: CASSSADYTGELFF
J: TRBJ2-2
size: -
D: -
V: TRBV11-3

DNA: TGTGCCAGCAGCCGATTAGGACGGCGGTGGATGAACGAGCAGTACTTC
CDR3: CASSRLGRRWMNEQYF
J: TRBJ2-7
size: -
D: -
V: TRBV2

DNA: TGTGCCAGCAGCTTAACCGACGGCCCCTATGGCTACACCTTC
CDR3: CASSLTDGPYGYTF
J: TRBJ1-2
size: once
D: -
V: TRBV11-2

DNA: TGTGCCAGCAGGCCGGGCGGCTATGGCTACACCTTC
CDR3: CASRPGGYGYTF
J: TRBJ1-2
size: -
D: -
V: TRBV2

DNA: TGTGCCATCAGCCCGGGACAGGGGTCAGATACGCAGTATTTT
CDR3: CAISPGQGSDTQYF
J: TRBJ2-3
size: -
D: TRBD1
V: TRBV10-3

DNA: TGTGCCAGCAGTTGGCGACTAGCGGGAGCGGTGGGAACAGATACGCAGTATTTT
CDR3: CASSWRLAGAVGTDTQYF
J: TRBJ2-3
size: -
D: TRBD2
V: TRBV6-2/TRBV6-3

DNA: TGTGCCACCAGCAGAGAGGGGGGAACCTACGAGCAGTACTTC
CDR3: CATSREGGTYEQYF
J: TRBJ2-7
size: -
D: -
V: TRBV15

DNA: TGTGCCAGCAGCTTGGCTACCACAGATACGCAGTATTTT
CDR3: CASSLATTDTQYF
J: TRBJ2-3
size: -
D: -
V: TRBV5-4

DNA: TGTGCCAGTAGACCCGCAGCGGGAGGGATCTACGAGCAGTACTTC
CDR3: CASRPAAGGIYEQYF
J: TRBJ2-7
size: -
D: TRBD2
V: TRBV19

DNA: TGTGCCAGCAGCGCTTCGTGGGGGTCGCTTGAGCAGTTCTTC
CDR3: CASSASWGSLEQFF
J: TRBJ2-1
size: -
D: -
V: TRBV7-2